The present T cell receptor (beta chain) was sequenced within a study of low-dose radiotherapy and immunotherapy resistance in tumors. CDR3 length: 15 amino acids. The V gene's germline CDR1 is SGHVT and CDR2 SQSDAQ. Trimming removed 4 bases from V and 5 bases from J; junction bases left unmatched: 6. With TRAV- and TRBV-specific primers, first-strand cDNA was made, covering the alpha and beta chains. TCRs were put through 20 PCR cycles of amplification with Phusion. A constant-region primer and the V-primer adapter served as the primer pair. TCRdb ran MiXCR on the reads and lists one entry per CDR3 protein. The table shows tens of thousands of distinct CDR3 sequences, with less than 30% occurring only once. Time point noted: after trial treatment. Regarding treatment: LDRT plus nivolumab, ipilimumab, low-dose cyclophosphamide and aspirin (RACIN trial). This clonotype was counted ten times or more.

Specimen: PBMCs, collected after low-dose radiotherapy plus immunotherapy. V usage is TRBV7-4 and J usage is TRBJ2-3; 10 nucleotides agree with TRBD1. The sequence was obtained from a male donor with prostate cancer. This chain's CDR3 is CASSWPGTGVDTQYF. For the CDR3, the DNA is TGTGCCAGCAGCTGGCCCGGGACAGGGGTAGATACGCAGTATTTT.